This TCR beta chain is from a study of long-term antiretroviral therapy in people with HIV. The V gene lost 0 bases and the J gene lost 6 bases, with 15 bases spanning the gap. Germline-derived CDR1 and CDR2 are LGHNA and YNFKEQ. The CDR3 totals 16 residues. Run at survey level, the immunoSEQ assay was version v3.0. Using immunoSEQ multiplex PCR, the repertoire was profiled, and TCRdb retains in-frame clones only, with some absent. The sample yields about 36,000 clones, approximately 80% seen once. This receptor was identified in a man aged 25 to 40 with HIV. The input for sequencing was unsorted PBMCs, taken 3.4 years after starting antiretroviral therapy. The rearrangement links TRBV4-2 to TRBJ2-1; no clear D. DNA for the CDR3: TGTGCCAGCAGCCAAGAGCTGGAGCTGTTAAGCAATGAGCAGTTCTTC. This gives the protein CASSQELELLSNEQFF.